The clone carrying this T cell receptor beta chain occurred once. Its antigen is still unknown. Germline and junction disagree at one end, which may indicate a read error. Healthy donors of bone marrow made up the group. CDR3 length equals 11 residues. The germline CDR1 and CDR2 sequences are LGHNA and YSLEER. The data are from a study of cytomegalovirus exposure and HLA in healthy donors. General study points: CMV serostatus was the only immune exposure information that was available. Trimming of TCR beta V- and J-genes showed a link, identified in a later analysis, to a missense DCLRE1C variant.

In the PCR, 60 Vbeta and 13 Jbeta primers were used. Some clones are missing from TCRdb's copy, which holds only in-frame ones; the method was immunoSEQ multiplex PCR. The sample includes fewer than 250,000 clones, roughly four fifths of them seen just once. This sequence joins TRBV4-3 and TRBJ2-7, with D possibly TRBD1 on 5 matching bases. What was sequenced was PBMCs. This TCR was sampled from a girl aged 5 to 17 in good health and CMV-seronegative. The CDR3 loop is CASSPRPRGNF. The DNA for the CDR3 is TGCGCCAGCAGCCCCCGGCCTAGGGGTAACTTC.